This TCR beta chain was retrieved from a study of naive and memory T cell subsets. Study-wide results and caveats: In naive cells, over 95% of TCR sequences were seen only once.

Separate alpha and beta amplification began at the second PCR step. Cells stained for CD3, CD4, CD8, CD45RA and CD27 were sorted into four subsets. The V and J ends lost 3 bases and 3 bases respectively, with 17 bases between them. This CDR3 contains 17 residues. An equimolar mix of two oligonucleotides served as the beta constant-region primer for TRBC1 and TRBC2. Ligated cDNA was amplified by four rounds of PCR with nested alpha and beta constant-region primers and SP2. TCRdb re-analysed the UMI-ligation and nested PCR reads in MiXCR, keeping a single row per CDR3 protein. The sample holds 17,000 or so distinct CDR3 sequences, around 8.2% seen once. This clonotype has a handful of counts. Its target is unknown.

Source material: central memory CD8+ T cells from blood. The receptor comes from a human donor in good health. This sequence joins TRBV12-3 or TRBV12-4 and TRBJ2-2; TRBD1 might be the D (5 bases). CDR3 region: CASSLYKGLGDTGELFF. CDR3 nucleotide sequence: TGTGCCAGCAGTTTGTACAAGGGTTTAGGGGACACCGGGGAGCTGTTTTTT.